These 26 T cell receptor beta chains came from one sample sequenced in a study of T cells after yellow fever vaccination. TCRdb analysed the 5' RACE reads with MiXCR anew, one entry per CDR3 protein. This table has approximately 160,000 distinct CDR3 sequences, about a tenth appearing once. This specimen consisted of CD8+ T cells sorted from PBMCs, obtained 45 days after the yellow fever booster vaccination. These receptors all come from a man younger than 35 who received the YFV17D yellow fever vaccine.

The CDR3 sequence is CASSSASGEYEQYF. The CDR3 nucleotides read TGTGCCAGCAGCTCTGCTAGCGGGGAATACGAGCAGTACTTC. This chain connects TRBV4-2 to TRBJ2-7; TRBD2 matches at 9 bases. The CDR3 sequence is 14 residues long. V lost 5 bases, J lost 4 bases, and 6 bases stayed unmatched. Germline CDR1 is LGHNA and CDR2 is YNFKEQ.

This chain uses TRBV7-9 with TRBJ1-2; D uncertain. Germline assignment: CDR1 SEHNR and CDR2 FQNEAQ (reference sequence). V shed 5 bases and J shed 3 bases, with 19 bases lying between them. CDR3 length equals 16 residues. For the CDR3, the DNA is TGTGCCAGCAGCCCATCGGGGAGGAACTGGGACTATGGCTACACCTTC. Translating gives CASSPSGRNWDYGYTF.

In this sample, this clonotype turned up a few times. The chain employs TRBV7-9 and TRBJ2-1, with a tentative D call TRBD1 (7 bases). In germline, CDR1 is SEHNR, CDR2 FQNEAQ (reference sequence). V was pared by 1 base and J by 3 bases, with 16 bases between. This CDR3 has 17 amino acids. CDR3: CASSLVEGAIFYNEQFF. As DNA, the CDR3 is TGTGCCAGCAGCTTAGTGGAGGGGGCAATCTTCTACAATGAGCAGTTCTTC.

DNA of the CDR3: TGTGCCAGTAGTATAGATGGGACAGCTTCCTCCTACGAGCAGTACGTC. Amino acid sequence: CASSIDGTASSYEQYV. The rearrangement joins TRBV19 to TRBJ2-7; 7 bases map to TRBD1. The J segment lost 0 bases and the V segment lost 0 bases, leaving 5 bases of the junction unmatched. The CDR3 totals 16 residues. The germline V gene encodes CDR1 LNHDA and CDR2 SQIVND (reference sequence).

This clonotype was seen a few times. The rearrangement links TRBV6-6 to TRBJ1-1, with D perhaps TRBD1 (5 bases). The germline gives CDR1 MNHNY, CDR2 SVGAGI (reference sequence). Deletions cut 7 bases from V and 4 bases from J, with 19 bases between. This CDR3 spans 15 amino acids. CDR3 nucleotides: TGTGCCAGCAAAGGGCTCGGGGGTGTGAGCACTGAAGCTTTCTTT. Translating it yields CASKGLGGVSTEAFF.

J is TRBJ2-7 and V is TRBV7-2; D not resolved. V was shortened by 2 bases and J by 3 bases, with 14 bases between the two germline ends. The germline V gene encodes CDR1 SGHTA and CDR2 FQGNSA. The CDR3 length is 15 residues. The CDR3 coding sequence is TGTGCCAGCAGCTTATTCCCAGGAATAAACTACGAGCAGTACTTC. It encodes CASSLFPGINYEQYF.

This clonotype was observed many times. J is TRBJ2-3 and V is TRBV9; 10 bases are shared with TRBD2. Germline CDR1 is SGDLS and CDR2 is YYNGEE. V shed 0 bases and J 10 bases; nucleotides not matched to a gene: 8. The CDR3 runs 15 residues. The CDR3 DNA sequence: TGTGCCAGCAGCGTAGCGGGGACTAGCGATGCTCCGCAGTATTTT. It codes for CASSVAGTSDAPQYF.

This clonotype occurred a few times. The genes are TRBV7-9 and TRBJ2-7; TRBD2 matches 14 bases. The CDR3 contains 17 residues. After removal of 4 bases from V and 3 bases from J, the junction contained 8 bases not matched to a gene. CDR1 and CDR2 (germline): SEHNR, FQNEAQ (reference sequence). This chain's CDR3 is CASSSGLAGDWYYEQYF. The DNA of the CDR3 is TGTGCCAGCAGCTCGGGACTAGCGGGGGACTGGTACTACGAGCAGTACTTC.

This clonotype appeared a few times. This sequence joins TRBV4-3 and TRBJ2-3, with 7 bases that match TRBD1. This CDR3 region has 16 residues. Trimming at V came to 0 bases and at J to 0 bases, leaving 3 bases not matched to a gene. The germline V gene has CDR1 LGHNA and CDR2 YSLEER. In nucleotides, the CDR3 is TGCGCCAGCAGCCAAGAGGACAGGTCAAGCACAGATACGCAGTATTTT. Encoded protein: CASSQEDRSSTDTQYF.

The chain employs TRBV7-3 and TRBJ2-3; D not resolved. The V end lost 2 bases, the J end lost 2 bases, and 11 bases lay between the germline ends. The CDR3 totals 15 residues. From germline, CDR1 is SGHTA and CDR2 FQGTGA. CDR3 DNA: TGTGCCAGCAGCTTATATGGGTCCTCCACAGATACGCAGTATTTT. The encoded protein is CASSLYGSSTDTQYF.

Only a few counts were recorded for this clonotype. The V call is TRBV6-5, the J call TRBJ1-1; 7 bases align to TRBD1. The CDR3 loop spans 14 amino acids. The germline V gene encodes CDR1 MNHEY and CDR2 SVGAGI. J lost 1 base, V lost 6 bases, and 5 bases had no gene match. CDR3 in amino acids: CASRTDRANTEAFF. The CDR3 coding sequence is TGTGCCAGCAGAACTGACAGGGCGAACACTGAAGCTTTCTTT.

Here the CDR3 reads CASSPENSYEQYV. The CDR3, as DNA: TGCGCCAGCAGCCCCGAAAACTCCTACGAGCAGTACGTC. The chain couples TRBV4-1 to TRBJ2-7; no clear D gene. This CDR3 has 13 residues. Germline lookup yields CDR1 MGHRA and CDR2 YSYEKL. V lost 4 bases to trimming and J lost 0 bases, with 7 bases between them.

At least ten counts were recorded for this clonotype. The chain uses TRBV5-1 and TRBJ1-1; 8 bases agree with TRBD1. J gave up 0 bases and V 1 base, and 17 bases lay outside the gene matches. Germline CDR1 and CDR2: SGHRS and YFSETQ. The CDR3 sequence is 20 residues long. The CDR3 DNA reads TGCGCCAGCAGCTTGCGGCTCGTGAGACCGGGACAGGAGGTGAACACTGAAGCTTTCTTT. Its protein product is CASSLRLVRPGQEVNTEAFF.

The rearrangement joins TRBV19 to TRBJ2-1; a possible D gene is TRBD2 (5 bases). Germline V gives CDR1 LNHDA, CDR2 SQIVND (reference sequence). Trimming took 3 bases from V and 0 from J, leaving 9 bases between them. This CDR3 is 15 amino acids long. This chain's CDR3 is CASSITGSSYNEQFF. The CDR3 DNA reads TGTGCCAGTAGTATCACGGGGAGCTCCTACAATGAGCAGTTCTTC.

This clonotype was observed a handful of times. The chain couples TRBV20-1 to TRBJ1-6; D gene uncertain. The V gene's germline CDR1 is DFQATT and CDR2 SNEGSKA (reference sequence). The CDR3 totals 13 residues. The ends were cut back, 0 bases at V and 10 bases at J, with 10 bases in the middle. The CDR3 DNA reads TGCAGTGCTAGAGAGGGCACCCCCTCACCCCTCCACTTT. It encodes CSAREGTPSPLHF.

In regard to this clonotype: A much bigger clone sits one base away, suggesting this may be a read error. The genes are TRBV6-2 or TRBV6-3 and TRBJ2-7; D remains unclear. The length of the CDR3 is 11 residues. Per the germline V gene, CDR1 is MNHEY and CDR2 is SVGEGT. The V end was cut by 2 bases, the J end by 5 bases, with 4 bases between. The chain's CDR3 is CASSYGHEQYF. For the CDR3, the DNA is TGTGCCAGCAGTTACGGCCACGAGCAGTACTTC.

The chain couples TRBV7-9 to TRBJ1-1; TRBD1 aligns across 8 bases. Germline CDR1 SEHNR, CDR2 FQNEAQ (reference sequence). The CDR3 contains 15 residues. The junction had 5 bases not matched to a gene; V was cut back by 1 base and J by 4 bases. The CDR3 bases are TGTGCCAGCAGCTTAGTGGGTACAGGGGGCACTGAAGCTTTCTTT. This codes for CASSLVGTGGTEAFF.

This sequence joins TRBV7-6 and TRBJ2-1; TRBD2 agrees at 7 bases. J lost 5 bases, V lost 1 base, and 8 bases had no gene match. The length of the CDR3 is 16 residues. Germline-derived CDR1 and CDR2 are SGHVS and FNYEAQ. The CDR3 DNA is TGTGCCAGCAGCTTAGGGGTCAGCGGGGTAAACAATGAGCAGTTCTTC. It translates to CASSLGVSGVNNEQFF.

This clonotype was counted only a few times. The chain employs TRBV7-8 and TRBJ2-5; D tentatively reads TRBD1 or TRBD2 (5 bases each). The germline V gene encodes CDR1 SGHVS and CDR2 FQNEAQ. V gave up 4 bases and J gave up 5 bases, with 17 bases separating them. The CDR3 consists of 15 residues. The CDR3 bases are TGTGCCAGCAGCTCACAGGACGGGGTGGGTGAGACCCAGTACTTC. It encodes CASSSQDGVGETQYF.

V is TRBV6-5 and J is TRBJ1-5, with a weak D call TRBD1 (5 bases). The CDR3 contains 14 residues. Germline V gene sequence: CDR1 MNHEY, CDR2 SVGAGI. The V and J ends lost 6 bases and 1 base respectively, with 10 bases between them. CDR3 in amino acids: CASRSQGSNQPQHF. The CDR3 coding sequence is TGTGCCAGCAGAAGCCAGGGAAGCAATCAGCCCCAGCATTTT.

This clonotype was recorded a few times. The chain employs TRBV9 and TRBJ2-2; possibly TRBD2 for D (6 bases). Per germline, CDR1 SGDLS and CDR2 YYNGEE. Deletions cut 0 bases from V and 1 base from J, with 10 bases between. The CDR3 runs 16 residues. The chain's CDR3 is CASSVGISGNTGELFF. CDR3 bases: TGTGCCAGCAGCGTAGGAATTAGCGGGAACACCGGGGAGCTGTTTTTT.

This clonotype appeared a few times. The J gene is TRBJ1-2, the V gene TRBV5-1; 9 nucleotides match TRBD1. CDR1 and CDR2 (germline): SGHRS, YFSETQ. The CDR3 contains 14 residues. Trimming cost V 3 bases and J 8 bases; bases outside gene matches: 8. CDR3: CASSSGQGRMGYTF. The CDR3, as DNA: TGCGCCAGCAGCTCAGGACAGGGGAGGATGGGCTACACCTTC.

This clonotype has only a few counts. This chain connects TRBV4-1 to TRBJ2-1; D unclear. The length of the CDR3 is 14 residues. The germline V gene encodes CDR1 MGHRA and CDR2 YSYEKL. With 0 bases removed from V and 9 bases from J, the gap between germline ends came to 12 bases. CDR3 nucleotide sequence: TGCGCCAGCAGCCAAGATTTGGGTGGACCTGAGCAGTTCTTC. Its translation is CASSQDLGGPEQFF.

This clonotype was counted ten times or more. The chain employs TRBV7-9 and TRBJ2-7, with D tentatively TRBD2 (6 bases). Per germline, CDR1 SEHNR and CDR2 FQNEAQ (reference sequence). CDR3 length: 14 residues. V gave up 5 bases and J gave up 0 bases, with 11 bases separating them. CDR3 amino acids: CASSRDFRSYEQYF. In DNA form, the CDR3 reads TGTGCCAGCAGCCGGGACTTCCGCTCCTACGAGCAGTACTTC.

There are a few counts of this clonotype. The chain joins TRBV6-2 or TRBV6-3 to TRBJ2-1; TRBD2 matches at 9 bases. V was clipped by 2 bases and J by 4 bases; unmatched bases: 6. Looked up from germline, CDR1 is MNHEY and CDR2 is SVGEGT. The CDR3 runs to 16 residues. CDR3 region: CASSYPGLARYNEQFF. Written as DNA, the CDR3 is TGTGCCAGCAGTTACCCCGGACTAGCGAGATACAATGAGCAGTTCTTC.

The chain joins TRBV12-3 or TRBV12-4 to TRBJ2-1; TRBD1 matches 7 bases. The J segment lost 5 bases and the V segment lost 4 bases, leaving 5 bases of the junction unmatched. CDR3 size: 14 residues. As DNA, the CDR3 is TGTGCCAGCAGTTCGATGACAGGGCACAATGAGCAGTTCTTC. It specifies CASSSMTGHNEQFF.